These T cell receptor beta chains were read from a single sample in a study of blood T cell repertoires in COVID-19. Sequencing was performed with immunoSEQ multiplex PCR; in TCRdb, only in-frame clones are kept and a portion is missing. This table holds roughly 250,000 clones, almost 85% found once. Material: peripheral blood. All receptors come from a woman aged 80 or over with acute or convalescent COVID-19. The CDR3 runs from the conserved cysteine through the conserved F or W. D genes are given only for firm matches. Only some rows state a clone size, as once, few, many or a class for expanded clones.

J gene	clone size	V gene	D gene	CDR3 protein	CDR3 DNA
TRBJ1-1	-	TRBV25-1	-	CASSDAGAKNTEAFF	TGTGCCAGCAGTGACGCAGGGGCGAAGAACACTGAAGCTTTCTTT
TRBJ2-1	-	TRBV5-1	TRBD2	CASSFGGGSPRNEQFF	TGCGCCAGCAGCTTTGGCGGCGGGAGCCCGAGGAATGAGCAGTTCTTC
TRBJ1-3	-	TRBV11-2	TRBD1	CASSQQGTGGNTIYF	TGTGCCAGCAGTCAACAGGGGACGGGTGGAAACACCATATATTTT
TRBJ2-1	-	TRBV19	-	CASSFGGEQFF	TGTGCCAGTAGTTTCGGGGGTGAGCAGTTCTTC
TRBJ2-1	once	TRBV19	TRBD2	CASSRGLAGPNEQFF	TGTGCCAGTAGTCGCGGGCTAGCGGGTCCCAATGAGCAGTTCTTC
TRBJ2-2	-	TRBV5-1	TRBD2	CASSLAERGSNTGELFF	TGCGCCAGCAGCTTGGCCGAGCGGGGGTCGAACACCGGGGAGCTGTTTTTT
TRBJ1-1	-	TRBV10-3	-	CAISESGLLAEAFF	TGTGCCATCAGTGAGTCGGGACTACTCGCTGAAGCTTTCTTT
TRBJ2-3	-	TRBV28	-	CASSLYGGLTDTQYF	TGTGCCAGCAGTTTATATGGCGGACTCACAGATACGCAGTATTTT
TRBJ2-7	once	TRBV29-1	-	CSVEVSQIGEQYF	TGCAGCGTTGAGGTCAGCCAAATCGGGGAGCAGTACTTC
TRBJ2-3	-	TRBV7-2	TRBD2	CASSILAGGRSDTQYF	TGTGCCAGCAGCATACTAGCGGGGGGGCGTTCAGATACGCAGTATTTT
TRBJ2-2	-	TRBV19	-	CASSVKTIYTGELFF	TGTGCCAGTAGTGTCAAAACTATCTACACCGGGGAGCTGTTTTTT
TRBJ1-2	-	TRBV5-4	-	CASSVMGHYTF	TGTGCCAGCAGCGTCATGGGCCACTACACCTTC
TRBJ2-1	-	TRBV7-2	-	CASSLGLAVEQFF	TGTGCCAGCAGCTTAGGGCTAGCCGTTGAGCAGTTCTTC
TRBJ2-5	-	TRBV27	TRBD1	CASSSGQGIWGQETQYF	TGTGCCAGCAGTTCGGGACAGGGGATTTGGGGTCAAGAGACCCAGTACTTC
TRBJ1-3	-	TRBV19	-	CASSIGAGGNTIYF	TGTGCCAGTAGTATTGGGGCAGGTGGAAACACCATATATTTT
TRBJ2-1	-	TRBV6-5	-	CASSTQGHNEQFF	TGTGCCAGCAGTACTCAGGGTCACAATGAGCAGTTCTTC
TRBJ1-2	-	TRBV24-1	-	CATSDSQAQGYTF	TGTGCCACCAGTGATTCCCAGGCGCAAGGCTACACCTTC
TRBJ2-5	-	TRBV30	-	CAWNAAGGGETQYF	TGTGCCTGGAACGCCGCAGGAGGAGGAGAGACCCAGTACTTC